Listed here are 26 T cell receptor beta chains from one sample, sequenced in a study of molecular identifiers for immune sequencing clone quantification. TCRdb reanalysed the PCR reads using MiXCR and keeps one entry per CDR3 protein. The table includes a few hundred thousand distinct CDR3 sequences, about 22% detected once. The sample taken for sequencing was naive CD8+ T cells from blood, with Jurkat cell RNA spiked in. Specified subset: FACS-sorted CD8+CD4-CCR7+CD45RA+ naive T cells. These receptors all come from a human donor in good health. Some libraries in this study had Jurkat cell RNA spiked in.

Details on this clonotype: This may stem from a read error, because a much larger clone lies one nucleotide away. The chain has TRBV12-3 or TRBV12-4 and TRBJ2-4; weak D call: TRBD1 (6 bases). Trimming shortened V by 5 bases and J by 4 bases, and 18 bases separated the two germline ends. The CDR3 loop spans 16 amino acids. The CDR3 spells CASSMASGVLKNIQYF. DNA of the CDR3: TGTGCCAGCAGTATGGCGTCAGGGGTTTTAAAAAACATTCAGTACTTC.

This clonotype was seen only a few times. The chain has TRBV4-3 and TRBJ2-7, with 10 bases lining up with TRBD1. The CDR3 runs to 18 residues. In germline, CDR1 is LGHNA, CDR2 YSLEER. With V trimmed by 0 bases and J by 0 bases, 8 bases remained unmatched. The CDR3 spells CASSQDYTGQGGSYEQYF. The CDR3 DNA follows: TGCGCCAGCAGCCAAGATTACACCGGACAGGGGGGCTCCTACGAGCAGTACTTC.

This clonotype was seen ten or more times. This rearrangement joins TRBV29-1 to TRBJ2-7, with D perhaps assigned TRBD1 or TRBD2 (5 bases each). The V gene's germline CDR1 is SQVTM and CDR2 ANQGSEA. The V gene lost 1 base and the J gene lost 7 bases, with 11 bases spanning the gap. This CDR3 comprises 12 residues. CDR3 bases: TGCAGCGTTGAAGGGGACGGCGGGGAGCAGTACTTC. Translating it yields CSVEGDGGEQYF.

The chain couples TRBV20-1 to TRBJ2-1, with D tentatively TRBD1 or TRBD2 (5 bases each). This CDR3 contains 15 residues. The V end lost 0 bases, the J end lost 2 bases, and 11 bases lay between the germline ends. Germline CDR1 reads DFQATT; CDR2 reads SNEGSKA (reference sequence). The CDR3 here is CSARDLGTTYNEQFF. DNA of the CDR3: TGCAGTGCTAGAGACTTAGGGACCACCTACAATGAGCAGTTCTTC.

This clonotype has a count of ten or more. This CDR3 reads CASSLTGRLSEQYF. CDR3 DNA sequence: TGTGCCAGTAGTCTTACAGGGCGCCTCTCCGAGCAGTACTTC. The chain joins TRBV19 to TRBJ2-7; a possible D gene is TRBD1 (6 bases). Germline V gene lookup returns CDR1 LNHDA and CDR2 SQIVND (reference sequence). The CDR3 loop spans 14 amino acids. Trimming took 5 bases from V and 6 from J, leaving 17 bases between them.

In DNA form, the CDR3 reads TGTGCCAGCAGCTACCAAGCCGGGAGCGAGCAGTACTTC. It encodes CASSYQAGSEQYF. This chain uses TRBV5-8 with TRBJ2-7, with D possibly being TRBD2 (6 bases). This CDR3 contains 13 residues. CDR1 is SGHTS, CDR2 YDEGEE, per germline. Trimming pared 3 bases from V and 6 bases from J, leaving 13 bases between.

This clonotype has only a few counts. The chain employs TRBV25-1 and TRBJ2-5; D is unresolved. The CDR3 extends over 12 amino acids. The V and J ends lost 4 bases and 1 base respectively, with 4 bases between them. Germline loops: CDR1 MGHDK, CDR2 SYGVNS. As DNA, the CDR3 is TGTGCCAGCAGTGCCTTCCAAGAGACCCAGTACTTC. This sequence encodes CASSAFQETQYF.

This clonotype was found many times. The chain is built from TRBV6-2 or TRBV6-3 and TRBJ1-5; D gene ambiguous. There are 10 residues in the CDR3. Trimming took off 6 bases at V and 4 bases at J, with 1 base between the two ends. Germline loops: CDR1 MNHEY, CDR2 SVGEGT. The CDR3 DNA reads TGTGCCAGCAGGAATCAGCCCCAGCATTTT. This gives the protein CASRNQPQHF.

A remark on this clonotype: A much larger clone differs from this one at a single base, so this may be a read error. The chain uses TRBV28 and TRBJ2-2, with D uncertain. Germline assignment: CDR1 MDHEN and CDR2 SYDVKM. V was pared by 2 bases and J by 4 bases, with 5 bases between. The CDR3 loop spans 13 amino acids. The CDR3 protein is CASSLMSTGELFF. CDR3 in DNA: TGTGCCAGCAGTTTAATGAGCACCGGGGAGCTGTTTTTT.

On this clonotype itself: The junction does not match germline at one end; this may be a read error. This chain links TRBV7-6 with TRBJ2-7, with 8 nucleotides matching TRBD1. This CDR3 contains 14 residues. CDR1 is SGHVS and CDR2 is FNYEAQ in the germline V gene. The CDR3 DNA sequence: TGTGCCGGCAGCACAGGACAGGGAGGTTACGAGCAGTACTTC. This gives the protein CAGSTGQGGYEQYF.

This clonotype was detected only a few times. The chain carries TRBV20-1 and TRBJ2-1, with D tentatively TRBD2 (6 bases). Trimming took 0 bases from V and 4 from J, leaving 10 bases between them. The CDR3 contains 14 residues. Germline CDR1 and CDR2: DFQATT and SNEGSKA (reference sequence). In DNA form, the CDR3 reads TGCAGTGCTAGAGATAGGGACTTATACAATGAGCAGTTCTTC. Protein product: CSARDRDLYNEQFF.

This clonotype was detected many times. This sequence joins TRBV9 and TRBJ2-3; the D is unclear. The V gene lost 0 bases and the J gene lost 0 bases, with 8 bases spanning the gap. CDR1 is SGDLS and CDR2 is YYNGEE in the germline V gene. There are 15 residues in the CDR3. The CDR3 region is CASSVVGSSTDTQYF. DNA of the CDR3: TGTGCCAGCAGCGTAGTGGGCAGTAGCACAGATACGCAGTATTTT.

This clonotype was seen just once. The J gene is TRBJ2-7, the V gene TRBV5-1; D may correspond to TRBD1 or TRBD2 (6 bases each). There are 15 residues in the CDR3. Deletions cut 4 bases from V and 5 bases from J, with 19 bases between. Germline values: CDR1 SGHRS, CDR2 YFSETQ. CDR3 coding DNA: TGCGCCAGCAGCCTGGGGGGCCAGGGATATCACGAGCAGTACTTC. Protein product: CASSLGGQGYHEQYF.

This clonotype was found a few times. CDR3 sequence (DNA): TGCAGTGCTCCCCCGCGGGAGGGTCATGAGCAGTTCTTC. It specifies CSAPPREGHEQFF. V usage is TRBV20-1 and J usage is TRBJ2-1; TRBD2 matches at 9 bases. J gave up 8 bases and V 5 bases, and 7 bases lay outside the gene matches. Germline V gives CDR1 DFQATT, CDR2 SNEGSKA (reference sequence). The CDR3 length is 13 residues.

The V gene is TRBV5-1, the J gene TRBJ2-2, with D unclear. The CDR3 runs 14 residues. Germline CDR1 reads SGHRS; CDR2 reads YFSETQ. The V end was cut by 4 bases, the J end by 3 bases, with 10 bases between. CDR3 amino acids: CASSTDRYTGELFF. The CDR3 DNA reads as TGCGCCAGCAGCACCGACCGCTACACCGGGGAGCTGTTTTTT.

The rearrangement joins TRBV7-2 to TRBJ2-2; 12 bases match TRBD1. Trimming removed 1 base from V and 3 bases from J; junction bases left unmatched: 15. This CDR3 is 21 amino acids long. Germline CDR1 SGHTA, CDR2 FQGNSA. CDR3 amino acids: CASSLVFGGDRGPGDTGELFF. As DNA, the CDR3 is TGTGCCAGCAGCTTAGTATTTGGTGGGGACAGGGGGCCGGGTGACACCGGGGAGCTGTTTTTT.

Of note for this clonotype: Since no conserved phenylalanine or tryptophan closes the CDR3, a read error is the likely cause. The limits of the CDR3 on the DNA are not certain, so only TCRdb's listed CDR3 is given. The rearrangement links TRBV21-1 to TRBJ1-4. TRBV21-1 counts as a pseudogene. The CDR3 numbers 12 amino acids, ends counted. CDR3 in amino acids: CASSPATKNCFL.

In the case of this clonotype: A read error may explain this, as a much larger clone is one base away. CDR3 amino acids: CASSSGTSGADTRYF. DNA for the CDR3: TGTGCCAGCAGCTCCGGGACTAGCGGGGCAGATACGCGGTATTTT. The chain has TRBV7-2 and TRBJ2-3; 13 nucleotides agree with TRBD2. The CDR3 covers 15 residues. Per germline, CDR1 SGHTA and CDR2 FQGNSA.

This clonotype has a handful of counts. The genes are TRBV12-3 or TRBV12-4 and TRBJ2-7; the D is unclear. The CDR3 covers 13 residues. Trimming cost V 3 bases and J 5 bases, with 11 bases left between them. The CDR3 spells CASSFLGAHEQYF. The DNA of the CDR3 is TGTGCCAGCAGTTTTTTGGGCGCCCACGAGCAGTACTTC.

This chain connects TRBV5-6 to TRBJ1-6; 7 nucleotides align to TRBD1. CDR1 is SGHDT and CDR2 is YYEEEE in the germline V gene. V lost 4 bases, J lost 7 bases, and 8 bases stayed unmatched. The CDR3 has 15 amino acids. As DNA, the CDR3 is TGTGCCAGCAGCCCAAATCCGGGACAGAATTCACCCCTCCACTTT. The encoded protein is CASSPNPGQNSPLHF.

In its sample, this clonotype was seen many times. The chain joins TRBV7-9 to TRBJ1-2; no firm D call. The CDR3 totals 16 residues. In germline, CDR1 is SEHNR, CDR2 FQNEAQ (reference sequence). V was clipped by 4 bases and J by 1 base, with 16 bases between them. The DNA for the CDR3 is TGTGCCAGCAGCTCACTCCTGGACGCACTTAACTATGGCTACACCTTC. Translating it yields CASSSLLDALNYGYTF. The full variable domain, its missing parts supplied by reference TRBV7-9 and TRBJ1-2, is DTGVSQNPRHKITKRGQNVTFRCDPISEHNRLYWYRQTLGQGPEFLTYFQNEAQLEKSRLLSDRFSAERPKGSFSTLEIQRTEQGDSAMYLCASSSLLDALNYGYTFGSGTRLTVV.

With regard to this clonotype: Possible read error: a much larger clone is one base away. In this CDR3 the conserved last residue, phenylalanine or tryptophan, is missing, so a read error is likely. The CDR3 loop reads CASRDRTEAFL. The CDR3, as DNA: TGCGCCAGCAGAGATCGGACTGAAGCTTTCCTT. The rearrangement uses TRBV5-1 and TRBJ1-1, with D unresolved. CDR3 length: 11 residues. Germline loops: CDR1 SGHRS, CDR2 YFSETQ. V was clipped by 5 bases and J by 5 bases, with 7 bases between them.

This clonotype was found many times. The chain has TRBV6-6 and TRBJ2-3; D may match TRBD1 or TRBD2 (5 bases each). CDR1 and CDR2 (germline): MNHNY, SVGAGI (reference sequence). V was cut by 2 bases and J by 4 bases, with 10 bases left in between. This CDR3 comprises 14 residues. The CDR3 region is CASSYGTTSDTQYF. The DNA for the CDR3 is TGTGCCAGCAGTTACGGGACCACGTCAGATACGCAGTATTTT.

This clonotype was detected many times. The chain recombines TRBV6-6 with TRBJ2-6; maybe TRBD1 (6 bases). Looked up from germline, CDR1 is MNHNY and CDR2 is SVGAGI (reference sequence). V shed 0 bases and J shed 0 bases, with 15 bases lying between them. The CDR3 is made up of 19 amino acids. The CDR3 DNA reads as TGTGCCAGCAGTTACTCTCCGGCAGGGGATCACTCTGGGGCCAACGTCCTGACTTTC. Its protein product is CASSYSPAGDHSGANVLTF.

This clonotype was counted ten times or more. This sequence joins TRBV20-1 and TRBJ1-1; D is perhaps TRBD1 (6 bases). Trimming shortened V by 5 bases and J by 0 bases, and 19 bases separated the two germline ends. The V gene's germline CDR1 is DFQATT and CDR2 SNEGSKA (reference sequence). The CDR3 is 16 residues long. As DNA, the CDR3 is TGCAGTGCTCGATACAGGGAGATAGGGATGAACACTGAAGCTTTCTTT. Translating it yields CSARYREIGMNTEAFF.

Regarding this clonotype: This may come from a read error, since a much larger clone is one base off. The chain carries TRBV6-2 or TRBV6-3 and TRBJ1-1, with TRBD1 as a possible D gene (5 bases). Germline-derived CDR1 and CDR2 are MNHEY and SVGEGT. This CDR3 has 13 amino acids. The CDR3 sequence is CASSYREGTEASF. The DNA of the CDR3 is TGTGCCAGCAGTTACAGGGAGGGGACTGAAGCTTCCTTT.